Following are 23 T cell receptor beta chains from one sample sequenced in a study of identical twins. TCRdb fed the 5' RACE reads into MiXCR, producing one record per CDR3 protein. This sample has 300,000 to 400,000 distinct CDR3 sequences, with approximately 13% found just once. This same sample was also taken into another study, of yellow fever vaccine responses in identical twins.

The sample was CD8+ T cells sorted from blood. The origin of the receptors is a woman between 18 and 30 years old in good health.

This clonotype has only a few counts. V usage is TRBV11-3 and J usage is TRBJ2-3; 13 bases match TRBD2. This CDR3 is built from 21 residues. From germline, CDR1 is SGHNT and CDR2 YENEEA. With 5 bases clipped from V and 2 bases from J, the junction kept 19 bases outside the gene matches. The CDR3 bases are TGTGCCAGCAGCACAAAATCTAGGGGACTAGCGGGGTGGGGATACACAGATACGCAGTATTTT. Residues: CASSTKSRGLAGWGYTDTQYF.

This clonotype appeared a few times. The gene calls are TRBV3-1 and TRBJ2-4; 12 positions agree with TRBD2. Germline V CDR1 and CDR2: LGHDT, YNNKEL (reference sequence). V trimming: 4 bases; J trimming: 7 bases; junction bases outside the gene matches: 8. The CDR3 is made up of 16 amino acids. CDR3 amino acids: CASSPLAGGPWNIQYF. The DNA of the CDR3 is TGTGCCAGCAGCCCGCTAGCGGGGGGGCCGTGGAACATTCAGTACTTC.

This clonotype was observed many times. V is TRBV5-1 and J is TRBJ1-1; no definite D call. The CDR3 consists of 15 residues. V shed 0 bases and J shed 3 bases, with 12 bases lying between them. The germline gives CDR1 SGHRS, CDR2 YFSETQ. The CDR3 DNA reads TGCGCCAGCAGCTTGGCCCCCCAGCCGGACACTGAAGCTTTCTTT. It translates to CASSLAPQPDTEAFF. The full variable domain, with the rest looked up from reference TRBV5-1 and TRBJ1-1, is KAGVTQTPRYLIKTRGQQVTLSCSPISGHRSVSWYQQTPGQGLQFLFEYFSETQRNKGNFPGRFSGRQFSNSRSEMNVSTLELGDSALYLCASSLAPQPDTEAFFGQGTRLTVV.

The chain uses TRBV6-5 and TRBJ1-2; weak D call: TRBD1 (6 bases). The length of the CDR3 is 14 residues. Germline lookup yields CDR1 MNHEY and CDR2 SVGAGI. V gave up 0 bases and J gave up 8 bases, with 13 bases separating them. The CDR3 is CASSYSSPGDGYTF. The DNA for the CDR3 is TGTGCCAGCAGTTACTCCTCCCCAGGGGACGGCTACACCTTC.

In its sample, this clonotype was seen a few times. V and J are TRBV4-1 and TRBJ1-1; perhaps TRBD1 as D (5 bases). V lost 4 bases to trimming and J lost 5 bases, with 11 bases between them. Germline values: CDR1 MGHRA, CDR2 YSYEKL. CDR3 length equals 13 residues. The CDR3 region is CASSLVGETEAFF. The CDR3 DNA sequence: TGCGCCAGCAGCCTAGTAGGGGAAACTGAAGCTTTCTTT.

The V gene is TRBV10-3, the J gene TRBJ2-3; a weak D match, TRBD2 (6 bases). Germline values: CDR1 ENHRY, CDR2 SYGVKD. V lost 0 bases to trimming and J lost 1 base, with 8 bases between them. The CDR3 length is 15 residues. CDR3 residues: CAISESPSGTDTQYF. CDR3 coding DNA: TGTGCCATCAGTGAGTCCCCTAGCGGCACAGATACGCAGTATTTT.

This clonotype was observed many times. The CDR3 DNA sequence: TGTGCCAGCAGCCCCCTTGGGTTTCCCAATGAGCAGTTCTTC. It specifies CASSPLGFPNEQFF. The rearrangement links TRBV7-9 to TRBJ2-1, with D hard to call. V gave up 5 bases and J gave up 6 bases, with 14 bases separating them. Germline values: CDR1 SEHNR, CDR2 FQNEAQ (reference sequence). The CDR3 is made up of 14 amino acids.

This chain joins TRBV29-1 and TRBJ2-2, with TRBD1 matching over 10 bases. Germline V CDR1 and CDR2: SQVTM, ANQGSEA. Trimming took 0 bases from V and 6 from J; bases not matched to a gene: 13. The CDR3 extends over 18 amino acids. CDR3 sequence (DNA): TGCAGCGTTGAAGATCGGCCAAGGGGACAGGGGTACGCCGGGGAGCTGTTTTTT. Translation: CSVEDRPRGQGYAGELFF.

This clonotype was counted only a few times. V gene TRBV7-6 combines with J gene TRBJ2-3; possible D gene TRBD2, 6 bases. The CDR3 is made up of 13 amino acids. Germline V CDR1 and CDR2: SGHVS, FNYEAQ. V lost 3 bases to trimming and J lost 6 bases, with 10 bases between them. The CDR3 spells CASSLEGADTQYF. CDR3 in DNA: TGTGCCAGCAGCTTGGAGGGAGCTGATACGCAGTATTTT.

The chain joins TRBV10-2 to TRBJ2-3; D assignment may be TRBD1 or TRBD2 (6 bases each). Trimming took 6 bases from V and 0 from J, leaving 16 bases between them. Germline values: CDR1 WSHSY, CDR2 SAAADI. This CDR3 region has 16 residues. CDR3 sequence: CASRPVGGPSTDTQYF. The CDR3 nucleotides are TGCGCCAGCAGACCTGTAGGGGGGCCAAGCACAGATACGCAGTATTTT.

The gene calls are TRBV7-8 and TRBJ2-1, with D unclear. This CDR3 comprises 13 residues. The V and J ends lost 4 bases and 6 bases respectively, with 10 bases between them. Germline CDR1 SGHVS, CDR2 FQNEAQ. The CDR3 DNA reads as TGTGCCAGCAGCTCATCCGTGGCCAATGAGCAGTTCTTC. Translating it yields CASSSSVANEQFF.

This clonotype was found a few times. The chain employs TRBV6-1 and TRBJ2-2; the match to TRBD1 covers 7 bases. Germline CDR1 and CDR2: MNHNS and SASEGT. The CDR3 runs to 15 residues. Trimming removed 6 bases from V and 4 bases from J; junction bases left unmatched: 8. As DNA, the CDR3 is TGTGCCAGCAGCCTGGACAGGTTACCCACCGGGGAGCTGTTTTTT. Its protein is CASSLDRLPTGELFF.

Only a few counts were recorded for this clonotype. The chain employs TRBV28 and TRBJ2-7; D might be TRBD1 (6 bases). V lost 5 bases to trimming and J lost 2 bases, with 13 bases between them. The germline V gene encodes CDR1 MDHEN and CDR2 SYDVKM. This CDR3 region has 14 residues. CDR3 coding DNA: TGTGCCAGCAGTCCCCCAGGGGTGGCCTACGAGCAGTACGTC. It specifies CASSPPGVAYEQYV.

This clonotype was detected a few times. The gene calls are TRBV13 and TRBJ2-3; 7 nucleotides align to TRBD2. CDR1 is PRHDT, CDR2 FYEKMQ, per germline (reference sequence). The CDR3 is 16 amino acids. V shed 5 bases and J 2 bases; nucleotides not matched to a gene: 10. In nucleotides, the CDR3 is TGTGCCAGCAGCGAGAGCGGGAAGTTAATCACAGATACGCAGTATTTT. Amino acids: CASSESGKLITDTQYF.

The CDR3 DNA sequence: TGCAGTGCTAGAGAACGGACAGCCTATGGCTACACCTTC. Protein: CSARERTAYGYTF. V and J are TRBV20-1 and TRBJ1-2; maybe TRBD1 (6 bases). V was trimmed by 0 bases and J by 4 bases, leaving 9 bases between them. The CDR3 sequence is 13 residues long. Germline lookup yields CDR1 DFQATT and CDR2 SNEGSKA (reference sequence).

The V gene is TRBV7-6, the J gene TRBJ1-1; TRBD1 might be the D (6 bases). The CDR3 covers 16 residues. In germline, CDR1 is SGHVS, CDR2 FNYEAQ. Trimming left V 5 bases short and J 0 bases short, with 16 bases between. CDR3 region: CASSTQTRGMNTEAFF. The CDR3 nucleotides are TGTGCCAGCAGCACCCAGACGAGGGGGATGAACACTGAAGCTTTCTTT. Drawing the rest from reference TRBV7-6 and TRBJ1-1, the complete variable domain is GAGVSQSPRYKVTKRGQDVALRCDPISGHVSLYWYRQALGQGPEFLTYFNYEAQQDKSGLPNDRFSAERPEGSISTLTIQRTEQRDSAMYRCASSTQTRGMNTEAFFGQGTRLTVV.

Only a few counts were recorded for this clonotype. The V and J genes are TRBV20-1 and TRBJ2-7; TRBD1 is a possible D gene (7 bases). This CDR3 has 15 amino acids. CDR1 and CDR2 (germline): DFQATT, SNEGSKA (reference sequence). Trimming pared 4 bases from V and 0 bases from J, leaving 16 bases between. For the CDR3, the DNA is TGCAGTGCTAAAACAGGGGACTCCTTCTCCTACGAGCAGTACGTC. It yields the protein CSAKTGDSFSYEQYV.

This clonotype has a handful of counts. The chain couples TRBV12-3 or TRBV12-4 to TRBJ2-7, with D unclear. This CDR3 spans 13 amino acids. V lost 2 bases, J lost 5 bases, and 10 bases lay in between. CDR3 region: CASSLRVRDEQYF. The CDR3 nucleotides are TGTGCCAGCAGTTTAAGGGTTCGGGACGAGCAGTACTTC.

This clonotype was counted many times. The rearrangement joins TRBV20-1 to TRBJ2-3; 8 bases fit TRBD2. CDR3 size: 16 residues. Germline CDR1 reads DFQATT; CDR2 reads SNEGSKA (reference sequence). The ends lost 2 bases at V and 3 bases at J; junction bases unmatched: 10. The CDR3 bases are TGCAGTGCTAGAAGGGCCGGCGGGAGGTCGACAGATACGCAGTATTTT. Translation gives CSARRAGGRSTDTQYF.

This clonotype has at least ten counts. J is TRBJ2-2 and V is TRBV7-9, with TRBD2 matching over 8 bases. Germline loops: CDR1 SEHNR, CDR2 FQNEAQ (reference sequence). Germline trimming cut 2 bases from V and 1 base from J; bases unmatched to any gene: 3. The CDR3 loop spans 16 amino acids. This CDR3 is CASSLLAGLNTGELFF. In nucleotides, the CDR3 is TGTGCCAGCAGCTTACTAGCGGGTTTGAACACCGGGGAGCTGTTTTTT.

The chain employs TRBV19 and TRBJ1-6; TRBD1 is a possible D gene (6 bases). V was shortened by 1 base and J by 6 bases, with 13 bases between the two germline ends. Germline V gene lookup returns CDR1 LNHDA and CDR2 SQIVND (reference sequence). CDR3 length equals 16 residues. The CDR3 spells CASSIATGHLNSPLHF. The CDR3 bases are TGTGCCAGTAGTATAGCAACGGGACACCTTAATTCACCCCTCCACTTT.

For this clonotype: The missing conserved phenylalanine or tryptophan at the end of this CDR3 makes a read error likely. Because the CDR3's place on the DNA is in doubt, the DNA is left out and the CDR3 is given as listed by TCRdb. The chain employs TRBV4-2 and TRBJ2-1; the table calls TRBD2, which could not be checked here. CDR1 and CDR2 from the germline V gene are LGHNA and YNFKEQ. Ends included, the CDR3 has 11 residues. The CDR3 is CASSQGDWLVV.

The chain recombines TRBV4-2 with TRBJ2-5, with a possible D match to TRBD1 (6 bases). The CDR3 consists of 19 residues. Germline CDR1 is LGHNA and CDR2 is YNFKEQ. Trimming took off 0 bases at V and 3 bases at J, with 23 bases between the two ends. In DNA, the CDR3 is TGTGCCAGCAGCCAAGATTGGCAGGTTGGGCCGCCAGGGGAAGAGACCCAGTACTTC. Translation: CASSQDWQVGPPGEETQYF.